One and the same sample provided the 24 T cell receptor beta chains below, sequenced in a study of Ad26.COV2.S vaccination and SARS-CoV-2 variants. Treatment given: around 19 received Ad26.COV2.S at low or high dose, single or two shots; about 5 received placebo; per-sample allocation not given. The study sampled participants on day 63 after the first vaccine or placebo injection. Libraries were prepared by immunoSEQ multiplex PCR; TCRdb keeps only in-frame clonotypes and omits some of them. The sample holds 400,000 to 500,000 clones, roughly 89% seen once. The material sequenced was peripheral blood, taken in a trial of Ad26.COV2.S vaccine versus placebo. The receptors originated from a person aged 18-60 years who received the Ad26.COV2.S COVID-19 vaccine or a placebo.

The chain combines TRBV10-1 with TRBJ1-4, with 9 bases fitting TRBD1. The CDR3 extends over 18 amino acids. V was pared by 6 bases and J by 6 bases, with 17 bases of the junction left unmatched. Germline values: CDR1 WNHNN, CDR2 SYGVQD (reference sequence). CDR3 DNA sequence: TGCGCCAGCAGCGAGGGCGACAGGGGGGAGAGGAAGGATGAAAAACTGTTTTTT. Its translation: CASSEGDRGERKDEKLFF.

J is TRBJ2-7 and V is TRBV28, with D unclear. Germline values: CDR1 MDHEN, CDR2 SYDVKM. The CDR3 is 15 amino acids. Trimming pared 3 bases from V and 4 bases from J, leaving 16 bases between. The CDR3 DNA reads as TGTGCCAGCAGTTTGAGAACTGCTCTGGGGTACGAGCAGTACTTC. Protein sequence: CASSLRTALGYEQYF.

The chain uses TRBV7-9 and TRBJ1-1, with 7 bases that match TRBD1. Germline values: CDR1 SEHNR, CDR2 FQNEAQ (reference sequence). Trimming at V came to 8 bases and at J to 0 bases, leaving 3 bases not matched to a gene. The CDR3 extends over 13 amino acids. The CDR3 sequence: CASLDRMNTEAFF. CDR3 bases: TGTGCCAGCTTGGACAGGATGAACACTGAAGCTTTCTTT.

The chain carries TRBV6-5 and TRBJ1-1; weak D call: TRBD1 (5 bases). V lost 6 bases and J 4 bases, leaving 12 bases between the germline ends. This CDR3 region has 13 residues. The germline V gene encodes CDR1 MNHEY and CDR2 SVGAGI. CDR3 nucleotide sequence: TGTGCCAGCAGGGGACTCCAGGGCACTGAAGCTTTCTTT. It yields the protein CASRGLQGTEAFF.

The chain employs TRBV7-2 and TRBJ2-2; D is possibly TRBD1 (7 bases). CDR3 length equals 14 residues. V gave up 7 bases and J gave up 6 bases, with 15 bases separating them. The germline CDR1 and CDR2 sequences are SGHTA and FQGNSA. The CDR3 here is CASIPDREAGELFF. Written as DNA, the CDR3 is TGTGCCAGCATCCCCGACAGGGAGGCCGGGGAGCTGTTTTTT.

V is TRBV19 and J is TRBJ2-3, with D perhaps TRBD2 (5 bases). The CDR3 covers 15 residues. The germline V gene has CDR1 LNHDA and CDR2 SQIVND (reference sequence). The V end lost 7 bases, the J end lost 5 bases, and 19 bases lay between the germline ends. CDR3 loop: CASTGEPRAKDTQYF. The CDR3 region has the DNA TGTGCCAGTACCGGGGAACCGAGGGCGAAAGATACGCAGTATTTT.

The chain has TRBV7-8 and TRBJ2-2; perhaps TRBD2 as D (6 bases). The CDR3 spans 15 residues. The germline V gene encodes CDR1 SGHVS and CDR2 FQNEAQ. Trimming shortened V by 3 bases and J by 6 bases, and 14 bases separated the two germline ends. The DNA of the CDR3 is TGTGCCAGCAGCTTCAAGGTAGCGGCGGCCGGGGAGCTGTTTTTT. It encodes CASSFKVAAAGELFF.

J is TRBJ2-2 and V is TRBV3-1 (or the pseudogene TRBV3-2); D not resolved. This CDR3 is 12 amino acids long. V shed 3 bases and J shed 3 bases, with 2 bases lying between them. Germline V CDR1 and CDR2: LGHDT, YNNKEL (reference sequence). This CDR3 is CASSHDTGELFF. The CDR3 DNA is TGTGCCAGCAGCCACGACACCGGGGAGCTGTTTTTT.

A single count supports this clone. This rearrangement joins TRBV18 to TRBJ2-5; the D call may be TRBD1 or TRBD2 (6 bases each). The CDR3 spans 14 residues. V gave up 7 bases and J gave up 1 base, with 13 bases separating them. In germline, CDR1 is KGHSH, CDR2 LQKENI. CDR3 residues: CASFRGQAQETQYF. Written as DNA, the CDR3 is TGTGCCAGCTTTCGGGGGCAGGCCCAAGAGACCCAGTACTTC.

The CDR3 coding sequence is TGTGCCAGCAGCGCTTACTTGGACCAGGGCTACACCTTC. Its protein is CASSAYLDQGYTF. The rearrangement uses TRBV7-6 and TRBJ1-2; D is undetermined. V gave up 5 bases and J gave up 8 bases, with 15 bases separating them. CDR3 size: 13 residues. Germline V lookup: CDR1 SGHVS, CDR2 FNYEAQ.

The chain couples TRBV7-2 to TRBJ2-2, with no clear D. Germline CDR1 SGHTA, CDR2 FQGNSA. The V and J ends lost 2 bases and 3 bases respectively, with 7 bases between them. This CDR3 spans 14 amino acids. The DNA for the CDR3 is TGTGCCAGCAGCTTACACAAGTACACCGGGGAGCTGTTTTTT. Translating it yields CASSLHKYTGELFF.

CDR3 DNA sequence: TGCGCCAGCAGCTTGGGTCGGATGGAGGACTATGGCTACACCTTC. As protein: CASSLGRMEDYGYTF. The chain combines TRBV5-1 with TRBJ1-2; no clear D. Looked up from germline, CDR1 is SGHRS and CDR2 is YFSETQ. This CDR3 has 15 residues. Trimming removed 0 bases at V and 3 bases at J, with 12 bases between.

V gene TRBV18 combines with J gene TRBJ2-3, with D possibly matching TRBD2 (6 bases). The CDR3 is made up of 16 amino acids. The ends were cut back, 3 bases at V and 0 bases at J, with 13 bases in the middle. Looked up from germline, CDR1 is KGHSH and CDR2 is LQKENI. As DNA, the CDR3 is TGTGCCAGCTCACCTTTTGCGGGGACTAGCACAGATACGCAGTATTTT. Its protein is CASSPFAGTSTDTQYF. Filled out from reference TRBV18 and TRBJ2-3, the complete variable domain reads NAGVMQNPRHLVRRRGQEARLRCSPMKGHSHVYWYRQLPEEGLKFMVYLQKENIIDESGMPKERFSAEFPKEGPSILRIQQVVRGDSAAYFCASSPFAGTSTDTQYFGPGTRLTVL.

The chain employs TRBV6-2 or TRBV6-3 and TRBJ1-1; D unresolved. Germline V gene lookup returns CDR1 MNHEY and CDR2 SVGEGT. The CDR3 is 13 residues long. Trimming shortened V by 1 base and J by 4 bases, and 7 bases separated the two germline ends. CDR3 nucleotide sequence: TGTGCCAGCAGTTACTTTGGGGTCACTGAAGCTTTCTTT. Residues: CASSYFGVTEAFF.

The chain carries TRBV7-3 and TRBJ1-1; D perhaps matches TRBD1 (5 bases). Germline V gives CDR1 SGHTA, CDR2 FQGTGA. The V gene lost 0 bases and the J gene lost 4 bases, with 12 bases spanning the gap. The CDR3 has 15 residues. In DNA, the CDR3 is TGTGCCAGCAGCTTAACACCCCGGGGGTCCACTGAAGCTTTCTTT. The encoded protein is CASSLTPRGSTEAFF.

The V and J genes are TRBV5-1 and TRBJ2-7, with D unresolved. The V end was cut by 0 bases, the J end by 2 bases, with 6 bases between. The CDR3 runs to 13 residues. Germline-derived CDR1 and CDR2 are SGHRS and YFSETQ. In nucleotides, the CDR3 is TGCGCCAGCAGCTTGGAACGGCCCTACGAGCAGTACTTC. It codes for CASSLERPYEQYF. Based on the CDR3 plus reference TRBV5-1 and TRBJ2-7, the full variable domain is KAGVTQTPRYLIKTRGQQVTLSCSPISGHRSVSWYQQTPGQGLQFLFEYFSETQRNKGNFPGRFSGRQFSNSRSEMNVSTLELGDSALYLCASSLERPYEQYFGPGTRLTVT.

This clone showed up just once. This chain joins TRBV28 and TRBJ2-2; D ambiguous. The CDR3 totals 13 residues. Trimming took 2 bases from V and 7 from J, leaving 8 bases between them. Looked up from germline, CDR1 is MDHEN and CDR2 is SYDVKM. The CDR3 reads CASSLDLFGELFF. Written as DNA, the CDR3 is TGTGCCAGCAGTTTAGACCTCTTCGGGGAGCTGTTTTTT.

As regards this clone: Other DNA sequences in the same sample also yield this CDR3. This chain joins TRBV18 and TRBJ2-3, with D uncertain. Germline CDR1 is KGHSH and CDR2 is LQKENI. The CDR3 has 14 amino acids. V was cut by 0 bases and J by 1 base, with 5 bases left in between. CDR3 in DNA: TGTGCCAGCTCACCACCTGGTGGCACAGATACGCAGTATTTT. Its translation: CASSPPGGTDTQYF.

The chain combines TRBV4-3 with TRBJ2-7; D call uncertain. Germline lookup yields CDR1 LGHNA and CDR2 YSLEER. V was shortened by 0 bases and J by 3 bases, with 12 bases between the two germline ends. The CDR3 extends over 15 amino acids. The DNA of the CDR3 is TGCGCCAGCAGCCAAGAACCCTCATCCTTCTACGAGCAGTACGTC. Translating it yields CASSQEPSSFYEQYV.

CDR3 sequence reads: CASSHYSNQPQHF. The CDR3, as DNA: TGTGCCAGCAGCCATTATAGCAATCAGCCCCAGCATTTT. The chain joins TRBV3-1 (or the pseudogene TRBV3-2) to TRBJ1-5, with no clear D. This CDR3 contains 13 residues. V gave up 3 bases and J gave up 0 bases, with 3 bases separating them. CDR1 LGHDT and CDR2 YNNKEL come from the germline V gene (reference sequence).

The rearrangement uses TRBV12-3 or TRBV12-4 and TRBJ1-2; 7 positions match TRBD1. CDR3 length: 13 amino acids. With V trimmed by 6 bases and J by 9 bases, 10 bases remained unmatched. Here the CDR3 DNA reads TGTGCCAGCAGACCTGACAGGGCCGAACGCTACACCTTC. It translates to CASRPDRAERYTF.

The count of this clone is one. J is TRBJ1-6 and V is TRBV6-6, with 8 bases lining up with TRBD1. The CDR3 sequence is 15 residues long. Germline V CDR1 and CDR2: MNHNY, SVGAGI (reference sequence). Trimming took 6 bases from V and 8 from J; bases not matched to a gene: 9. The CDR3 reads CASSRPTGDDSPLHF. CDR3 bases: TGTGCCAGCAGCCGCCCGACAGGGGATGATTCACCCCTCCACTTT.

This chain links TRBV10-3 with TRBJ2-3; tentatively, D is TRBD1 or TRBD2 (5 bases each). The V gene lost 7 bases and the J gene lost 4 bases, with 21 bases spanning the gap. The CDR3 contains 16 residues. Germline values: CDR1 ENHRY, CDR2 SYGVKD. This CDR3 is CAIKAQGALSADTQYF. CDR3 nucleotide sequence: TGTGCCATCAAAGCTCAGGGTGCCCTTAGCGCAGATACGCAGTATTTT.

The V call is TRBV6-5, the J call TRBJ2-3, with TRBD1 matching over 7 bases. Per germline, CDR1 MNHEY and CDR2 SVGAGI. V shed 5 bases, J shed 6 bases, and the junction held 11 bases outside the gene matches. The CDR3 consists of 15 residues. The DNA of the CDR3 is TGTGCCAGCAGTCGCGTCGGACAGGTTTGGGATACGCAGTATTTT. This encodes CASSRVGQVWDTQYF.